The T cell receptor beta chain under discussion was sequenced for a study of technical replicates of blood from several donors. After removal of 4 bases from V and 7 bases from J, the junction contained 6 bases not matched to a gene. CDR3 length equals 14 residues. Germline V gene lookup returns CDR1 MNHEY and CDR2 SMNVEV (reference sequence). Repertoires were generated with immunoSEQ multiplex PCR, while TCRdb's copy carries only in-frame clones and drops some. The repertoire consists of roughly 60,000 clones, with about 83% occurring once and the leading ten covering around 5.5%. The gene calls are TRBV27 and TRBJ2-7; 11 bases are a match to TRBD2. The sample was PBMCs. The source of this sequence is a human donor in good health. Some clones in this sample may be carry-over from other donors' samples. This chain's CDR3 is CASSSGLAVGEQYF. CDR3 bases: TGTGCCAGCAGTTCGGGACTAGCGGTTGGAGAGCAGTACTTC.